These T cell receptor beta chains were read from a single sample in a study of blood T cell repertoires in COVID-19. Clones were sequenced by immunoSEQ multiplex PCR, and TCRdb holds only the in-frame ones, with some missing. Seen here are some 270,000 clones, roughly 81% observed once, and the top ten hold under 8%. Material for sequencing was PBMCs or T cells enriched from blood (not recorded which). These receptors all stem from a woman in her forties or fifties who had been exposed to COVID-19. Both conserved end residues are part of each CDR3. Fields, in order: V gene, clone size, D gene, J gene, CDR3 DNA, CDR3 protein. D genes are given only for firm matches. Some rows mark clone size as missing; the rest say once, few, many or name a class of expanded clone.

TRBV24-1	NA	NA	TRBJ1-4	TGTGCCACCAGTGATTTGAGAGGAAAACTGTTTTTT	CATSDLRGKLFF
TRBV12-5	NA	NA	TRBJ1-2	TGTGCTAGTGGCCCTACCGGCTTTACAGGAGTTGGAGACTATGGCTACACCTTC	CASGPTGFTGVGDYGYTF
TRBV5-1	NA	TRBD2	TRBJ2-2	TGCGCCAGCAGCTCGGGACTAGCGGGGTCGAACACCGGGGAGCTGTTTTTT	CASSSGLAGSNTGELFF
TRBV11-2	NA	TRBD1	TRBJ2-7	TGTGCCAGCAGCTTACAGGGGACAGGGATCTTTTACGAGCAGTACTTC	CASSLQGTGIFYEQYF
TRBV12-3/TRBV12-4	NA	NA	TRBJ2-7	TGTGCCAGCAGCCGTGGACAGACGTACGAGCAGTACTTC	CASSRGQTYEQYF
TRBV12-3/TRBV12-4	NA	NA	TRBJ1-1	TGTGCCAGCAGTTTAGGGGGAGGCACTGAAGCTTTCTTT	CASSLGGGTEAFF
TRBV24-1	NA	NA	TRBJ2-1	TGTGCCACCAGTGAGCCAGGGGACCATGAGCAGTTCTTC	CATSEPGDHEQFF
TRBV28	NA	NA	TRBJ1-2	TGTGCCAGCAGCCAGATGACAGATGGCTACACCTTC	CASSQMTDGYTF
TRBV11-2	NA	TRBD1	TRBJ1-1	TGTGCCAGCAGCCTGCAGACAGGGCGGGCCCCAGCGGACACTGAAGCTTTCTTT	CASSLQTGRAPADTEAFF
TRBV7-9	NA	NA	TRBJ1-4	TGTGCCAGCAGCTTAGCGCCAGTTGAAAAACTGTTTTTT	CASSLAPVEKLFF
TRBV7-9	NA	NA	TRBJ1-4	TGTGCCAGCAGTCTTACCGGGGGGAGACTGTTTTTT	CASSLTGGRLFF
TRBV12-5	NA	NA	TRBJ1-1	TGTGCTAGTGGCCATAAGCCGAACACTGAAGCTTTCTTT	CASGHKPNTEAFF
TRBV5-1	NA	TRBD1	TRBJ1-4	TGCGCCAGCAGCTTGCAGGGGGCGGATGAAAAACTGTTTTTT	CASSLQGADEKLFF
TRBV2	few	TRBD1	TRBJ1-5	TGTGCCAGCAGTGGGGGACAGGGTGGCAATCAGCCCCAGCATTTT	CASSGGQGGNQPQHF
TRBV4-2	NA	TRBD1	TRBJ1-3	TGTGCCAGCAGCCAAGAAAGACAGGGCGCAGGAAGGATTAATTCTGGAAACACCATATATTTT	CASSQERQGAGRINSGNTIYF
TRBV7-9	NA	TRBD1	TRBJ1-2	TGTGCCAGCAGCTTGGGACAGGAAGAGGGGTATGGCTACACCTTC	CASSLGQEEGYGYTF
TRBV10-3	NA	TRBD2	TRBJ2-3	TGTGCCATCAGTGACGACAATAGCGGGGCTAGCACAGATACGCAGTATTTT	CAISDDNSGASTDTQYF
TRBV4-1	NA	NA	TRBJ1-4	TGCGCCAGCAGTTACAGGGCTTTTAATGAAAAACTGTTTTTT	CASSYRAFNEKLFF
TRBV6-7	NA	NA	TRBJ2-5	TGTGCCAGCAGTTACTCTATACCGTGGCGGCGGTACCAAGAGACCCAGTACTTC	CASSYSIPWRRYQETQYF
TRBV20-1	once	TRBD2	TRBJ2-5	TGCAGTGCTAGTTGGGACTACCCAGGGGAGACCCAGTACTTC	CSASWDYPGETQYF
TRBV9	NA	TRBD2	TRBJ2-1	TGTGCCAGCAGCGTAGGGACTAGCGGGAATGAGCAGTTCTTC	CASSVGTSGNEQFF
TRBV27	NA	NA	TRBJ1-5	TGTGCCAGCAGTTCTCTTACTTCGGGGTATCAGCCCCAGCATTTT	CASSSLTSGYQPQHF
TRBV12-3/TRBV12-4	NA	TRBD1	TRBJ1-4	TGTGCCAGCAGTTTTAAAGGGGGCGAAAAACTGTTTTTT	CASSFKGGEKLFF
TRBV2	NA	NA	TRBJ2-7	TGTGCCAGCAGAAAGGACAGCCTCACCTCCTACGAGCAGTACTTC	CASRKDSLTSYEQYF
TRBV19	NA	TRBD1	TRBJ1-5	TGTGCCAGTCGGGACAGGGCTTATCAGCCCCAGCATTTT	CASRDRAYQPQHF
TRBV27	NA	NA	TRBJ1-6	TGTGCCAGCAGTTCGAAGCAGGGCGCTTCACCCCTCCACTTT	CASSSKQGASPLHF
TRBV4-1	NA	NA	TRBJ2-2	TGCGCCAGCGGCGTGGGGTGGGGGGACGCAGGGGAGCTGTTTTTT	CASGVGWGDAGELFF
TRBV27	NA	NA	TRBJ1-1	TGTGCCAGCAGTTTTGGCGGCAGCGGCACTGAAGCTTTCTTT	CASSFGGSGTEAFF
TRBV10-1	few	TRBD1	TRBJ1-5	TGCGCCAGCCTCCCGACAGGGGGCATAAAGCCCCAGCATTTT	CASLPTGGIKPQHF
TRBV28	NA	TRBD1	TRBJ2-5	TGTGCCAGCAGTGTACCCCGGGACAGGGGGCAAGAGACCCAGTACTTC	CASSVPRDRGQETQYF
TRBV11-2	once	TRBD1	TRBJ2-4	TGTGCCAGCAGCTTAGGGGGGACAGGTTTCATAGCCAAAAACATTCAGTACTTC	CASSLGGTGFIAKNIQYF
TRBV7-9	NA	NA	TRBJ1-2	TGTGCCAGCAGCTTGGGGCAGAACTATGGCTACACCTTC	CASSLGQNYGYTF
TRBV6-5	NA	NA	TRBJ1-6	TGTGCCAGCAGTTACTCAACATCATCTACGGGTTCACCCCTCCACTTT	CASSYSTSSTGSPLHF
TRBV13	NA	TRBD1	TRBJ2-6	TGTGCCAGCAGCGGCACCGGGACAGGGGGACTCGCTGGGGCCAACGTCCTGACTTTC	CASSGTGTGGLAGANVLTF
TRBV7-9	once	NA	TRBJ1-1	TGTGCCAGCACCCCACAGGGAAAGAACACTGAAGCTTTCTTT	CASTPQGKNTEAFF
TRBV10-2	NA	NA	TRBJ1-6	TGCGCCAGCACCCTATCAGGGCAGGATAGTTCACCCCTCCACTTT	CASTLSGQDSSPLHF
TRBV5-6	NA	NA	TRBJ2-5	TGTGCCAGCAGCCACCGGGAGACCCAGTACTTC	CASSHRETQYF
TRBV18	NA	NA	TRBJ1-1	TGTGCCAGCACCCGGGGAGGAACTGAAGCTTTCTTT	CASTRGGTEAFF
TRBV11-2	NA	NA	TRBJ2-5	TGTGCCAGCAGCCCTAAAGAGACCCAGTACTTC	CASSPKETQYF
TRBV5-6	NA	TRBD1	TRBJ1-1	TGTGCCAGCAGCGTTCCGGGACAGGGGATGGACACTGAAGCTTTCTTT	CASSVPGQGMDTEAFF
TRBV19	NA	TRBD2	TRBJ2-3	TGTGCCAGTAGTTCGACTAGCGGACGCACAGATACGCAGTATTTT	CASSSTSGRTDTQYF
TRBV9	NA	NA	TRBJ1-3	TGTGCCAGCAGCGTTAATCTTGGAAACACCATATATTTT	CASSVNLGNTIYF
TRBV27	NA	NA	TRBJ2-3	TGTGCCAGCAAGCACCTAACTCGAACAGATACGCAGTATTTT	CASKHLTRTDTQYF
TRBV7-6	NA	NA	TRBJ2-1	TGTGCCAGCAGCCCAAGCCTCGGGAGCTCCTACAATGAGCAGTTCTTC	CASSPSLGSSYNEQFF
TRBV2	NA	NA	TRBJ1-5	TGTGCCAGCGATGGGGGGGTTAATCAGCCCCAGCATTTT	CASDGGVNQPQHF
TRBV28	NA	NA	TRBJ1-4	TGTGCCAGCAGTTATGGTCGGGGGTGGAATGAAAAACTGTTTTTT	CASSYGRGWNEKLFF
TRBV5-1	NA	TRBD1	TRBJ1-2	TGCGCCAGCAGCCCAGACAGGGGGCTGGACTATGGCTACACCTTC	CASSPDRGLDYGYTF
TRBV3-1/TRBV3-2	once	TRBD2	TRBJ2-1	TGTGCCAGCAGCCCCTCGAGCGGGGAGAATGAGCAGTTCTTC	CASSPSSGENEQFF
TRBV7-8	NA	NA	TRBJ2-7	TGTGCCAGCAGCTTACGGGCAGGAGGCTACGAGCAGTACTTC	CASSLRAGGYEQYF
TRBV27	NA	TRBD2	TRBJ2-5	TGTGCCAGCAGTTTATCGACTAGCGGTCAAGAGACCCAGTACTTC	CASSLSTSGQETQYF
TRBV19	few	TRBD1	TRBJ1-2	TGTGCCAGTAGTGCACAGACAGGGGGCTACTATGGCTACACCTTC	CASSAQTGGYYGYTF
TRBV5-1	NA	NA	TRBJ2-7	TGCGCCAGCAGTGGGGCAGGGATCGGCGAGCAGTACTTC	CASSGAGIGEQYF
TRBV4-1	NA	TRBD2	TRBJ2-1	TGCGCCAGCAGCCACGCGCAGCGGGGGTACGATGAGCAGTTCTTC	CASSHAQRGYDEQFF
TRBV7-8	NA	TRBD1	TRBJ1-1	TGTGCCAGCAGCTTAGATAGGACAGGGGGCACTGAAGCTTTCTTT	CASSLDRTGGTEAFF
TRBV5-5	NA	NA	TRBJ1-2	TGTGCCAGCAGCATCGACAGAAACTATGGCTACACCTTC	CASSIDRNYGYTF